Presented here are 8 T cell receptor beta chains from one specimen sequenced in a study of T-cell memory formation after mild COVID-19. TCRdb re-derived calls from the 5' RACE reads in MiXCR, one entry per CDR3 protein. In the table there are 250,000 or so distinct CDR3 sequences, 7.5% to 10% of which are singletons. Sequencing was carried out using PBMCs or a T cell subset sorted from them (not recorded which). The receptor set was obtained from a man between 18 and 29 years old who had mild COVID-19 (a few samples of this study predate the infection). Cell type and time point are not known.

The chain carries TRBV6-5 and TRBJ1-1, with 9 bases identical to TRBD1. Germline CDR1 MNHEY, CDR2 SVGAGI. CDR3 size: 15 residues. Trimming cost V 0 bases and J 1 base; bases outside gene matches: 0. In nucleotides, the CDR3 is TGTGCCAGCAGTTACTCGGGACAGGGGAACACTGAAGCTTTCTTT. This sequence encodes CASSYSGQGNTEAFF.

This clonotype has more than one count but fewer than ten. The DNA for the CDR3 is TGTGCCAGCAGCCTTCCAGCGGGGGCCACAGATACGCAGTATTTT. As protein: CASSLPAGATDTQYF. V is TRBV5-5 and J is TRBJ2-3; the match to TRBD2 covers 8 bases. The CDR3 is 15 amino acids. Trimming at V came to 4 bases and at J to 2 bases, leaving 6 bases not matched to a gene. Per the germline V gene, CDR1 is SGHKS and CDR2 is YYEKEE (reference sequence).

Ten or more counts support this clonotype. The V gene is TRBV7-8, the J gene TRBJ2-1, with D uncertain. The V gene's germline CDR1 is SGHVS and CDR2 FQNEAQ. The CDR3 runs 14 residues. The ends were cut back, 5 bases at V and 6 bases at J, with 14 bases in the middle. The CDR3 is CASSPHLQANEQFF. For the CDR3, the DNA is TGTGCCAGCAGCCCCCACCTCCAGGCCAATGAGCAGTTCTTC.

A few counts support this clonotype. The chain has TRBV5-1 and TRBJ2-1, with 12 bases fitting TRBD1. Germline values: CDR1 SGHRS, CDR2 YFSETQ. The V segment lost 4 bases and the J segment 10 bases; nucleotides outside the gene matches: 12. The CDR3 runs 16 residues. Written as DNA, the CDR3 is TGCGCCAGCAGCCGGGACCACGGGACAGGGGGCAGAGAGCAGTTCTTC. Its protein is CASSRDHGTGGREQFF.

The rearrangement joins TRBV7-2 to TRBJ1-5; D is uncertain. The germline CDR1 and CDR2 sequences are SGHTA and FQGNSA. The CDR3 consists of 14 residues. V lost 4 bases and J lost 2, with 9 bases in between. CDR3 sequence (DNA): TGTGCCAGCAGCTACAGCCGAGGCAATCAGCCCCAGCATTTT. This encodes CASSYSRGNQPQHF.

This clonotype was picked up many times. CDR3 loop: CASSLTGNTGELFF. The CDR3 bases are TGCGCCAGCAGCCTGACAGGGAACACCGGGGAGCTGTTTTTT. The chain has TRBV5-1 and TRBJ2-2, with a possible D match to TRBD1 (6 bases). CDR3 size: 14 residues. Trimming took 4 bases from V and 1 from J, leaving 8 bases between them. Looked up from germline, CDR1 is SGHRS and CDR2 is YFSETQ. Full variable domain (outside the CDR3, taken from reference TRBV5-1 and TRBJ2-2): KAGVTQTPRYLIKTRGQQVTLSCSPISGHRSVSWYQQTPGQGLQFLFEYFSETQRNKGNFPGRFSGRQFSNSRSEMNVSTLELGDSALYLCASSLTGNTGELFFGEGSRLTVL.

This sequence joins TRBV18 and TRBJ1-6; unclear D gene. The germline V gene encodes CDR1 KGHSH and CDR2 LQKENI. This CDR3 has 17 amino acids. The ends were cut back, 3 bases at V and 0 bases at J, with 12 bases in the middle. CDR3 residues: CASSPRRESSYNSPLHF. In DNA form, the CDR3 reads TGTGCCAGCTCACCGCGGCGGGAGAGCTCCTATAATTCACCCCTCCACTTT.

This clonotype was seen only a few times. CDR3 coding DNA: TGTGCCAGCAGTTACTCGAAGCCCAGCCACACTGAAGCTTTCTTT. This codes for CASSYSKPSHTEAFF. This chain joins TRBV6-5 and TRBJ1-1; D remains ambiguous. Germline V lookup: CDR1 MNHEY, CDR2 SVGAGI. Trimming removed 0 bases from V and 3 bases from J, with 11 bases in between. The CDR3 extends over 15 amino acids.